A single count supports the clone carrying this T cell receptor (beta chain). Its specificity is not known. The sample originates from a study of primary melanoma T cells and metastatic recurrence. Background on the study: Samples were primary melanomas of stage T2 to T4. Study results and limitations: Melanomas with T-cell fraction above 20% appeared to have better outcomes.

With 6 bases removed from V and 1 base from J, the gap between germline ends came to 9 bases. Germline CDR1 and CDR2: MNHGY and SAAAGT. This CDR3 region has 13 residues. The assay was immunoSEQ multiplex PCR, and TCRdb's table has in-frame clones only and misses some. Found here are approximately 1,000 clones, under 80% of them singletons; the top ten hold less than 5%. The clonotype was recovered from a human donor with melanoma. The V gene is TRBV6-8, the J gene TRBJ1-1; no clear D gene. The sequenced sample consisted of melanoma tumor tissue. This CDR3 reads CASRWVGNTEAFF. The CDR3 DNA is TGTGCCAGCAGATGGGTGGGGAACACTGAAGCTTTCTTT.